The 21 T cell receptor beta chains in this list originate from one sample, sequenced in a study of Graves' ophthalmopathy and Graves' hyperthyroidism (dated by TCRdb to the late 2010s). The data were produced on an Illumina HiSeq 2000. For repertoire sequencing, TCR beta CDR3 regions were amplified from RNA transcripts. The first round of RT-PCR was done with HTBI primers and the Qiagen OneStep RT-PCR kit, and was followed by a second round of multiplex PCR, then size selection and purification. The public reads were run again by TCRdb, first through fastp at Q25 and then through MiXCR, and only productive beta chains were kept. Identical CDR3 protein sequences are pooled into one entry, listed with their most common genes and DNA. In this sample the table shows around 1,000,000 distinct CDR3 sequences, 35% to 45% of which occur a single time. The ten biggest clones cover 11% of the sample. The source material was peripheral blood or thyroid tissue (not recorded which). These TCRs come from an adult man with Graves' hyperthyroidism.

This clonotype was counted many times. The CDR3 protein is CASSSTATDNYGYTF. The CDR3 region has the DNA TGTGCCAGCAGCTCCACAGCGACAGATAACTATGGCTACACCTTC. The chain uses TRBV7-9 and TRBJ1-2; D is perhaps TRBD1 (5 bases). CDR3 length equals 15 residues. Deletions cut 4 bases from V and 1 base from J, with 13 bases between. The V gene's germline CDR1 is SEHNR and CDR2 FQNEAQ (reference sequence).

This clonotype was detected only once. The V gene is TRBV19, the J gene TRBJ1-5; perhaps TRBD1 as D (5 bases). V lost 5 bases, J lost 8 bases, and 16 bases lay in between. The CDR3 loop spans 14 amino acids. Germline V gives CDR1 LNHDA, CDR2 SQIVND (reference sequence). In DNA form, the CDR3 reads TGTGCCAGTAGTGCCGGACTGGAGGGGAAGCCCCAGCATTTT. Protein product: CASSAGLEGKPQHF.

In the case of this clonotype: This may be a read error, as it is one base from a much larger clone. Given the absence of the conserved phenylalanine or tryptophan at the CDR3 end, a read error is likely. This chain joins TRBV10-3 and TRBJ1-1; D is unclear. The germline gives CDR1 ENHRY, CDR2 SYGVKD. CDR3 size: 15 residues. CDR3 amino acids: CASSLARAGNTEAFL. The CDR3 DNA follows: TGTGCCAGCAGTTTAGCAAGGGCGGGGAACACTGAAGCTTTCCTT.

The chain recombines TRBV20-1 with TRBJ2-7; 8 bases align to TRBD1. This CDR3 is built from 15 residues. V lost 3 bases to trimming and J lost 1 base; unmatched junction nucleotides: 8. The germline V gene has CDR1 DFQATT and CDR2 SNEGSKA (reference sequence). Written as DNA, the CDR3 is TGCAGTGCTAGCTGGGCAGGGACAGGATCCTACGAGCAGTACTTC. This gives the protein CSASWAGTGSYEQYF.

This clonotype was seen once. Since a much larger clone is just one base distant, this may be a read error. This chain connects TRBV7-9 to TRBJ1-1; D call uncertain. Germline CDR1 is SEHNR and CDR2 is FQNEAQ (reference sequence). The CDR3 has 11 amino acids. CDR3 coding DNA: TGTGCCAGCAACTTAACATTTGAAGCTTTCTTT. Translated, it gives CASNLTFEAFF.

In its sample, this clonotype was seen many times. The genes are TRBV12-3 or TRBV12-4 and TRBJ1-5; perhaps TRBD1 as D (5 bases). Trimming pared 5 bases from V and 3 bases from J, leaving 14 bases between. The CDR3 is 15 amino acids. The CDR3 reads CASSRDGATNQPQHF. The CDR3 region has the DNA TGTGCCAGCAGTCGAGACGGGGCAACCAATCAGCCCCAGCATTTT.

This sequence joins TRBV20-1 and TRBJ1-5, with D unresolved. This CDR3 is 13 amino acids long. CDR1 is DFQATT, CDR2 SNEGSKA, per germline (reference sequence). V was shortened by 0 bases and J by 3 bases, with 6 bases between the two germline ends. The CDR3 nucleotides are TGCAGTGCTAGAGATCGTCCCAATCAGCCCCAGCATTTT. Its translation: CSARDRPNQPQHF.

This clonotype was seen repeatedly, ten times or more. The chain couples TRBV13 to TRBJ1-1; D is possibly TRBD1 (6 bases). Per the germline V gene, CDR1 is PRHDT and CDR2 is FYEKMQ (reference sequence). This CDR3 has 14 amino acids. With 7 bases removed from V and 4 bases from J, the gap between germline ends came to 16 bases. The CDR3 region has the DNA TGTGCCAGCACGACAGGCAAGGGGCGCACTGAAGCTTTCTTT. It is translated as CASTTGKGRTEAFF.

Concerning this clonotype itself: One end of the junction fails to match germline, which may point to a read error. The chain has TRBV6-4 and TRBJ1-5; 7 nucleotides agree with TRBD1. The CDR3 extends over 16 amino acids. Looked up from germline, CDR1 is MRHNA and CDR2 is SNTAGT. The CDR3 spells CASRDYRGVGNQPQHF. The CDR3 region has the DNA TGTGCCAGCAGGGACTACAGGGGAGTGGGCAATCAGCCCCAGCATTTT.

Only a few counts were recorded for this clonotype. The chain is built from TRBV6-5 and TRBJ1-4; D uncertain. Germline V CDR1 and CDR2: MNHEY, SVGAGI. Between the trimmed V and J ends, which lost 2 bases and 7 bases, there was a span of 11 bases. This CDR3 is 14 amino acids long. The CDR3 nucleotides read TGTGCCAGCAGTTACGATTACTGGGGTGAAAAACTGTTTTTT. This sequence encodes CASSYDYWGEKLFF.

The J gene is TRBJ1-4, the V gene TRBV4-1, with D unresolved. Trimming took 3 bases from V and 8 from J, leaving 10 bases between them. Germline assignment: CDR1 MGHRA and CDR2 YSYEKL. This CDR3 has 13 residues. This CDR3 is CASSQTHLEKLFF. The DNA for the CDR3 is TGCGCCAGCAGCCAGACACATCTGGAAAAACTGTTTTTT.

Comments on this clonotype: This could be a read error, since a much larger clone is one nucleotide away. J is TRBJ2-5 and V is TRBV4-1, with D hard to call. This CDR3 region has 14 residues. Germline CDR1 is MGHRA and CDR2 is YSYEKL. Trimming stripped 8 bases from V and 3 bases from J, with 16 bases between. The chain's CDR3 is CASAPNGRKETQYF. The CDR3 coding sequence is TGCGCCAGCGCGCCGAACGGCAGAAAAGAGACCCAGTACTTC.

On this clonotype itself: Just one base apart from a much larger clone, this may be a read error. The chain uses TRBV29-1 and TRBJ1-5, with D tentatively TRBD1 (6 bases). This CDR3 has 13 amino acids. V lost 4 bases to trimming and J lost 9 bases, with 16 bases between them. The germline V gene encodes CDR1 SQVTM and CDR2 ANQGSEA. The CDR3 DNA sequence: TGCAGCGTTGTTTGGGACACAGATCGGCCCCAGCATTTT. This sequence encodes CSVVWDTDRPQHF.

This clonotype was counted at least ten times. The chain combines TRBV29-1 with TRBJ2-5; D gene unclear. Germline-derived CDR1 and CDR2 are SQVTM and ANQGSEA. V lost 6 bases, J lost 5 bases, and 13 bases lay in between. The CDR3 is 12 residues long. CDR3 nucleotide sequence: TGCAGCGTAGGTCCGTCCCTGGAGACCCAGTACTTC. Residues: CSVGPSLETQYF.

This clonotype came up many times. The V call is TRBV7-9, the J call TRBJ2-5; 9 bases line up with TRBD2. CDR1 is SEHNR, CDR2 FQNEAQ, per germline (reference sequence). V dropped 4 bases and J dropped 3; count of bases not matched to a gene: 6. There are 15 residues in the CDR3. The CDR3 nucleotides are TGTGCCAGCAGCTACCTCGGCGGGAGGGAAGAGACCCAGTACTTC. Translating it yields CASSYLGGREETQYF.

The rearrangement uses TRBV5-1 and TRBJ2-6; D remains ambiguous. This CDR3 region has 10 residues. V was pared by 6 bases and J by 17 bases, with 12 bases between. Germline V CDR1 and CDR2: SGHRS, YFSETQ. Written as DNA, the CDR3 is TGCGCCAGCATTCAAGACGGATTGACTTTC. This encodes CASIQDGLTF. Together with reference TRBV5-1 and TRBJ2-6, the CDR3 gives the full variable domain: KAGVTQTPRYLIKTRGQQVTLSCSPISGHRSVSWYQQTPGQGLQFLFEYFSETQRNKGNFPGRFSGRQFSNSRSEMNVSTLELGDSALYLCASIQDGLTFGAGSRLTVL.

V and J are TRBV5-1 and TRBJ1-2, with 9 bases lining up with TRBD1. CDR3 length equals 14 residues. Germline values: CDR1 SGHRS, CDR2 YFSETQ. Germline trimming cut 4 bases from V and 7 bases from J; bases unmatched to any gene: 8. In nucleotides, the CDR3 is TGCGCCAGCAGCGCGGGACAGGGACAGGCTGGCTACACCTTC. This codes for CASSAGQGQAGYTF. The whole variable domain, remainder taken from reference TRBV5-1 and TRBJ1-2, is KAGVTQTPRYLIKTRGQQVTLSCSPISGHRSVSWYQQTPGQGLQFLFEYFSETQRNKGNFPGRFSGRQFSNSRSEMNVSTLELGDSALYLCASSAGQGQAGYTFGSGTRLTVV.

J is TRBJ2-7 and V is TRBV29-1; 9 bases map to TRBD1. This CDR3 contains 14 residues. Germline CDR1 and CDR2: SQVTM and ANQGSEA. Trimming removed 6 bases from V and 7 bases from J; junction bases left unmatched: 13. For the CDR3, the DNA is TGCAGCGTGGATGTGGACAGGGGACTTCGGGAGCAGTACTTC. Amino acid sequence: CSVDVDRGLREQYF.

The chain carries TRBV7-2 and TRBJ2-5; no firm D call. This CDR3 has 9 amino acids. CDR1 is SGHTA, CDR2 FQGNSA, per germline. Trimming removed 3 bases from V and 10 bases from J, with 3 bases in between. The CDR3 loop is CASSFNQYF. DNA for the CDR3: TGTGCCAGCAGCTTTAACCAGTACTTC.

This clonotype was detected many times. The rearrangement joins TRBV29-1 to TRBJ1-3; maybe TRBD1 (6 bases). The CDR3 is 14 amino acids. Germline CDR1 reads SQVTM; CDR2 reads ANQGSEA. The V end lost 3 bases, the J end lost 0 bases, and 9 bases lay between the germline ends. CDR3 sequence reads: CSVDPDSSGNTIYF. The DNA for the CDR3 is TGCAGCGTTGACCCGGACAGCTCTGGAAACACCATATATTTT.

This clonotype was picked up many times. The rearrangement uses TRBV15 and TRBJ1-3, with D perhaps TRBD1 (5 bases). This CDR3 spans 17 amino acids. Per the germline V gene, CDR1 is LNHNV and CDR2 is YYDKDF (reference sequence). Between the trimmed V and J ends, which lost 2 bases and 0 bases, there was a span of 14 bases. CDR3: CATSRTTGTDSGNTIYF. The CDR3 region has the DNA TGTGCCACCAGCAGAACTACAGGAACAGACTCTGGAAACACCATATATTTT.